The 17 T cell receptor beta chains presented below share a single source sample, sequenced in a study of shared clonotypes between healthy human individuals. Profiled with immunoSEQ multiplex PCR; TCRdb holds only in-frame clones, not every one. The table has around 980,000 clones, roughly 74% seen once. Sample: memory CD4+ T cells from PBMCs. Subset of the sample: CD45RA-negative fraction. The receptors originated from a man younger than 35 in good health. Some clones in this sample may be carry-over from other donors' samples.

This clone was observed a handful of times. The same CDR3 arises from other DNA sequences in this sample as well. The chain employs TRBV18 and TRBJ1-1; 8 bases agree with TRBD1. Looked up from germline, CDR1 is KGHSH and CDR2 is LQKENI. CDR3 length: 15 amino acids. Germline trimming cut 6 bases from V and 0 bases from J; bases unmatched to any gene: 6. In nucleotides, the CDR3 is TGTGCCAGCTCGCCCGACAGGGGTATGAACACTGAAGCTTTCTTT. It translates to CASSPDRGMNTEAFF.

This clone has only a few counts. The chain links TRBV6-1 to TRBJ2-7, with 8 bases lining up with TRBD1. V lost 6 bases, J lost 7 bases, and 11 bases stayed unmatched. Looked up from germline, CDR1 is MNHNS and CDR2 is SASEGT. This CDR3 has 14 amino acids. In DNA, the CDR3 is TGTGCCAGCAGGAGGGGGCAGGGGGCTGAGGAGCAGTACTTC. This gives the protein CASRRGQGAEEQYF.

There are a few counts of this clone. This chain links TRBV5-1 with TRBJ2-1; 8 nucleotides align to TRBD2. V lost 6 bases to trimming and J lost 10 bases; unmatched junction nucleotides: 18. Germline values: CDR1 SGHRS, CDR2 YFSETQ. The CDR3 contains 16 residues. The CDR3 nucleotides read TGCGCCAGCACCCCACAGAGCGGGAGTCCCGATGCCGAGCAGTTCTTC. It encodes CASTPQSGSPDAEQFF.

This chain joins TRBV28 and TRBJ2-1; 9 bases map to TRBD2. With V trimmed by 4 bases and J by 4 bases, 8 bases remained unmatched. The CDR3 contains 16 residues. The germline V gene has CDR1 MDHEN and CDR2 SYDVKM. The DNA for the CDR3 is TGTGCCAGCAGTTCCCCTATAGCGGGAGATTACAATGAGCAGTTCTTC. Translation: CASSSPIAGDYNEQFF.

To note about this clone: Other DNA sequences in this sample translate to the same CDR3. This chain connects TRBV5-1 to TRBJ2-7; perhaps TRBD2 as D (5 bases). Per the germline V gene, CDR1 is SGHRS and CDR2 is YFSETQ. The CDR3 runs to 14 residues. V lost 0 bases and J lost 2, with 9 bases in between. The CDR3 DNA is TGCGCCAGCAGCTTGGGTGGGAGTACCTACGAGCAGTACTTC. This translates into CASSLGGSTYEQYF.

The CDR3, as DNA: TGTGCCAGCAGTCAACAGGGGAGGGGCTACACCTTC. Protein: CASSQQGRGYTF. The V and J genes are TRBV6-1 and TRBJ1-2, with 7 bases identical to TRBD1. The germline V gene encodes CDR1 MNHNS and CDR2 SASEGT. This CDR3 has 12 residues. With 5 bases clipped from V and 8 bases from J, the junction kept 5 bases outside the gene matches.

V usage is TRBV5-4 and J usage is TRBJ2-7, with D uncertain. The CDR3 covers 16 residues. Trimming removed 4 bases at V and 0 bases at J, with 17 bases between. The germline V gene has CDR1 SGHNT and CDR2 YYREEE (reference sequence). The CDR3 DNA is TGTGCCAGCAGCACCGACAAGAACACTTACTCCTACGAGCAGTACTTC. Protein sequence: CASSTDKNTYSYEQYF.

The V gene is TRBV5-4, the J gene TRBJ2-3; D may be TRBD1 or TRBD2 (5 bases each). Germline V gene sequence: CDR1 SGHNT, CDR2 YYREEE (reference sequence). V was cut by 3 bases and J by 2 bases, with 16 bases left in between. The CDR3 is 16 amino acids. The CDR3 DNA is TGTGCCAGCAGCTCTGCTGGGACCGGATTCACAGATACGCAGTATTTT. Translating gives CASSSAGTGFTDTQYF.

The table lists this clone with many counts. Other DNA sequences in the same sample also yield this CDR3. The V and J genes are TRBV28 and TRBJ1-1; D is ambiguous. The CDR3 is made up of 11 amino acids. The germline V gene has CDR1 MDHEN and CDR2 SYDVKM. V lost 8 bases to trimming and J lost 0 bases, with 4 bases between them. The CDR3 loop reads CASGVNTEAFF. CDR3 nucleotides: TGTGCCAGCGGCGTGAACACTGAAGCTTTCTTT.

This rearrangement joins TRBV7-2 to TRBJ2-1; D possibly corresponds to TRBD1 (6 bases). The germline V and J ends were trimmed by 5 bases and 9 bases, with 14 bases remaining between them. CDR3 length: 13 residues. Germline V lookup: CDR1 SGHTA, CDR2 FQGNSA. CDR3 sequence reads: CASSQNTGFEQFF. DNA of the CDR3: TGTGCCAGCAGCCAAAATACAGGGTTTGAGCAGTTCTTC.

The rearrangement joins TRBV27 to TRBJ1-1; unclear D gene. Germline loops: CDR1 MNHEY, CDR2 SMNVEV (reference sequence). The CDR3 totals 14 residues. V was shortened by 4 bases and J by 1 base, with 10 bases between the two germline ends. The CDR3 protein is CASSSAKTNTEAFF. The CDR3 DNA reads as TGTGCCAGCAGTTCCGCCAAGACGAACACTGAAGCTTTCTTT.

DNA for the CDR3: TGTGCCAGCAGCTTATTGGGACTAGCCAAAAACATTCAGTACTTC. It translates to CASSLLGLAKNIQYF. The J gene is TRBJ2-4, the V gene TRBV7-9, with D tentatively TRBD2 (6 bases). Germline loops: CDR1 SEHNR, CDR2 FQNEAQ (reference sequence). V was clipped by 2 bases and J by 0 bases, with 8 bases between them. CDR3 size: 15 residues.

The sample holds a few counts of this clone. J is TRBJ1-1 and V is TRBV20-1; D ambiguous. This CDR3 comprises 11 residues. Germline CDR1 reads DFQATT; CDR2 reads SNEGSKA (reference sequence). V lost 0 bases, J lost 7 bases, and 6 bases lay in between. CDR3 protein: CSARDPGEAFF. DNA for the CDR3: TGCAGTGCTAGAGATCCAGGTGAAGCTTTCTTT.

As concerns this clone: Its ends do not fully match the called genes, so a read error is possible. J is TRBJ2-5 and V is TRBV20-1, with no clear D. This CDR3 region has 10 residues. Germline CDR1 reads DFQATT; CDR2 reads SNEGSKA (reference sequence). For the CDR3, the DNA is TGCAGTGCTAGTCGCGAGAGCCAGTACTTC. Translated, it gives CSASRESQYF.

CDR3 loop: CAISGQPHQPQHF. For the CDR3, the DNA is TGTGCCATCAGCGGACAGCCCCACCAGCCCCAGCATTTT. J is TRBJ1-5 and V is TRBV10-3, with D possibly TRBD1 on 6 matching bases. Trimming cost V 6 bases and J 7 bases, with 13 bases left between them. Germline V gene lookup returns CDR1 ENHRY and CDR2 SYGVKD. This CDR3 has 13 amino acids.

The chain joins TRBV5-1 to TRBJ1-5, with TRBD1 identical over 8 bases. The CDR3 sequence is 15 residues long. The germline V gene has CDR1 SGHRS and CDR2 YFSETQ. V lost 2 bases to trimming and J lost 6 bases; unmatched junction nucleotides: 7. The CDR3 sequence is CASSFTGGSGQPQHF. The CDR3 DNA follows: TGCGCCAGCAGCTTTACAGGGGGGTCAGGTCAGCCCCAGCATTTT.

This chain uses TRBV29-1 with TRBJ2-3; no firm D call. The length of the CDR3 is 10 residues. V was shortened by 8 bases and J by 3 bases, with 6 bases between the two germline ends. The germline V gene encodes CDR1 SQVTM and CDR2 ANQGSEA. Here the CDR3 reads CSCRTDTQYF. CDR3 nucleotides: TGCAGCTGTCGGACAGATACGCAGTATTTT.